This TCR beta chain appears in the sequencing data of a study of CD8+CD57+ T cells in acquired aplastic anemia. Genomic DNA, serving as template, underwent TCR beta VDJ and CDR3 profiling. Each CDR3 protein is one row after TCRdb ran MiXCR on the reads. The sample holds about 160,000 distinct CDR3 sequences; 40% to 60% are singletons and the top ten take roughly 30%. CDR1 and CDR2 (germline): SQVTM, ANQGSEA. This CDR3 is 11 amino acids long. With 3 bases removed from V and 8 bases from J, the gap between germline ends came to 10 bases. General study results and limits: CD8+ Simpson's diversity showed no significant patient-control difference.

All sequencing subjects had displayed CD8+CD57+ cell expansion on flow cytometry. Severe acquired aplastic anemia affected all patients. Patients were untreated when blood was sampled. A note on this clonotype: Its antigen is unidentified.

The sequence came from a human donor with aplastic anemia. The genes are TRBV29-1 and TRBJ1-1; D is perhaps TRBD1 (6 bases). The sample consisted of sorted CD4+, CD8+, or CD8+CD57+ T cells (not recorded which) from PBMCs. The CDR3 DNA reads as TGCAGCGTTGACGGGGGCGACGAAGCTTTCTTT. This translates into CSVDGGDEAFF.